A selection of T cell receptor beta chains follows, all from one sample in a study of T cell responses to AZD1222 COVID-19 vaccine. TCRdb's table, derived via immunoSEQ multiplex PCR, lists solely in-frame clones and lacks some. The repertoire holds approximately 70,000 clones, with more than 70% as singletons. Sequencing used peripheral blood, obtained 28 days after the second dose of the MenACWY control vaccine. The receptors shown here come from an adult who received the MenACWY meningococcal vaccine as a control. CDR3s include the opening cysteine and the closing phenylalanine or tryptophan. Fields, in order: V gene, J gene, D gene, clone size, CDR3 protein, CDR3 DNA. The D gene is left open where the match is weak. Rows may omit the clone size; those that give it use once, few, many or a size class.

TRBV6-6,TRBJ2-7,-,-,CASSYWERVDEQYF,TGTGCCAGCAGTTACTGGGAAAGAGTCGACGAGCAGTACTTC
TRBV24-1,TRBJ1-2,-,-,CATSDSRNDYGYTF,TGTGCCACCAGTGACTCTCGAAATGACTATGGCTACACCTTC
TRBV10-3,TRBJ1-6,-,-,CAISESAGSSYNSPLHF,TGTGCCATCAGTGAGTCGGCAGGTAGCTCCTATAATTCACCCCTCCACTTT
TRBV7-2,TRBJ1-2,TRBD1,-,CASSFPIGQGGFSNYGYTF,TGTGCCAGCAGCTTCCCCATCGGGCAGGGGGGTTTCTCTAACTATGGCTACACCTTC
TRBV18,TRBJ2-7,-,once,CASSWDSASAFSYEQYF,TGTGCCAGCTCCTGGGACTCCGCTTCGGCTTTCTCCTACGAGCAGTACTTC
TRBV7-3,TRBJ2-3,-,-,CASSLGASTDTQYF,TGTGCCAGCAGCTTAGGGGCTAGCACAGATACGCAGTATTTT
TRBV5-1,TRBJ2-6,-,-,CASLEDSRSGANVLTF,TGCGCCAGCTTGGAGGACAGTCGCTCTGGGGCCAACGTCCTGACTTTC
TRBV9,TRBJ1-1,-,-,CASSPGQSVNTEAFF,TGTGCCAGCAGCCCAGGACAGTCGGTGAACACTGAAGCTTTCTTT
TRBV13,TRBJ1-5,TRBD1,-,CASSLSGGHQPQHF,TGTGCCAGCAGCTTATCAGGGGGCCATCAGCCCCAGCATTTT
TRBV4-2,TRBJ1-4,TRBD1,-,CASSQVFTGASNEKLFF,TGTGCCAGCAGCCAAGTCTTTACAGGGGCCTCTAATGAAAAACTGTTTTTT
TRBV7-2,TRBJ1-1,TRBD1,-,CASSARQGVNTEAFF,TGTGCCAGCAGCGCCCGACAGGGGGTTAACACTGAAGCTTTCTTT
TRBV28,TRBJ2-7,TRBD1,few,CASKRDSRPRWEQYF,TGTGCCAGCAAGAGGGACAGCCGTCCGAGATGGGAGCAGTACTTC
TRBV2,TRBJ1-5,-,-,CASRPSVNNQPQHF,TGTGCCAGCAGGCCCTCGGTAAATAATCAGCCCCAGCATTTT
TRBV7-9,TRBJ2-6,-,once,CASSLGMESSGANVLTF,TGTGCCAGCAGCTTAGGTATGGAGAGCTCTGGGGCCAACGTCCTGACTTTC